This T cell receptor (beta chain) was sequenced in a study of human T cells and chemical hapten exposure. On the study more broadly: After 6 days, upper back 0.01% DPC patch tests were scored.

TCRdb recomputed calls from the RACE reads with MiXCR, one row per CDR3 protein. Found here are over 35,000 distinct CDR3 sequences, 3% to 4.5% of them singletons; the top ten hold around 28%. The sample's time point: patch test 1, 2 weeks after DPC sensitization. The treatment denotes: therapeutic diphenylcyclopropenone sensitization with weekly scalp DPC. Total RNA came from unfractionated whole blood. Ten or more counts support this clonotype. Germline CDR1 is WSHSY and CDR2 is SAAADI. The CDR3 consists of 16 residues. Unmatched junction bases numbered 4, after V lost 6 bases and J lost 0 bases. The source material was whole blood, sampled in connection with sensitization to the hapten diphenylcyclopropenone (DPC). J is TRBJ2-1 and V is TRBV10-2; 11 nucleotides match TRBD2. This sequence was found in a man in his forties or fifties with alopecia areata. Some clones in this sample may be carry-over from other donors' samples. The CDR3 protein is CASRRTSGFSYNEQFF. The CDR3 nucleotides are TGCGCCAGCAGAAGGACTAGCGGGTTCTCCTACAATGAGCAGTTCTTC.